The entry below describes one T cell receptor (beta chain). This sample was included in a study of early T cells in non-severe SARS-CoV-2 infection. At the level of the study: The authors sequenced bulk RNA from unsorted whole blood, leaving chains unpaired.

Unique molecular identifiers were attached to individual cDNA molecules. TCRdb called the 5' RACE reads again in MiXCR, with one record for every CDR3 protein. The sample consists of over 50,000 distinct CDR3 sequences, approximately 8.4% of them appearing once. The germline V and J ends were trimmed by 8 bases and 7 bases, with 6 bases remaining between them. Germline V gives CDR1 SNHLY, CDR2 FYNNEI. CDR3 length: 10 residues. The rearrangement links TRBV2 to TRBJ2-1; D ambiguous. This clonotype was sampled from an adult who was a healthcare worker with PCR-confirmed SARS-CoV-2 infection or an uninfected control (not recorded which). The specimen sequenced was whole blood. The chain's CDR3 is CASLSNEQFF. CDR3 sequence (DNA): TGTGCCAGCCTGAGTAATGAGCAGTTCTTC.